Listed below are T cell receptor beta chains from one sample, sequenced in a study of post-analysis software for immune sequencing data. TCRdb called the PCR reads again in MiXCR, with one record for every CDR3 protein. Here the sample spans approximately 630,000 distinct CDR3 sequences, about 60% being singletons. What was sequenced was blood. The receptors derive from a girl aged 2-10 years with multiple sclerosis. Both conserved end residues are part of each CDR3. Some rows mark clone size as missing; the rest say once, few, many or name a class of expanded clone.

J: TRBJ2-3
V: TRBV4-3
size: -
CDR3: CASSQYRLGTDTQYF

J: TRBJ2-5
V: TRBV20-1
size: -
CDR3: CSAKSRGRGETQNF

J: -
V: TRBV6-2/TRBV6-3
size: -
CDR3: CASSSHSNPSYEQYF

J: -
V: TRBV6-5
size: -
CDR3: CASSSTGDYQETQYF

J: TRBJ2-1
V: TRBV29-1
size: -
CDR3: CSVVFWEGRGNEQFF

J: TRBJ1-2
V: TRBV3-1
size: -
CDR3: CASSQDSNDGYTF

J: TRBJ2-4
V: TRBV27
size: -
CDR3: CASSLLGTAKNIQYF

J: TRBJ1-1
V: TRBV6-2/TRBV6-3
size: -
CDR3: CASRREGGFGSRNTEAFF

J: TRBJ2-7
V: TRBV5-1
size: -
CDR3: CASSPFGDYEQYF

J: TRBJ2-5
V: TRBV7-9
size: -
CDR3: CASSPGQGFGETQYF

J: TRBJ2-3
V: TRBV5-6
size: -
CDR3: CASSSIKATDTQYF

J: TRBJ1-5
V: TRBV2
size: few
CDR3: CASSRDNQPQHF

J: TRBJ2-1
V: TRBV7-6
size: -
CDR3: CASSLGAGPHNEQFF

J: TRBJ2-4
V: TRBV10-3
size: -
CDR3: CAISESGTGGIQYF

J: TRBJ2-1
V: TRBV5-1
size: -
CDR3: CASSLVIAGNNEQFF

J: TRBJ2-4
V: TRBV12-3/TRBV12-4
size: -
CDR3: CASSSREGVEQYF

J: TRBJ2-1
V: TRBV6-5
size: once
CDR3: CASSYGLAGHNEQFF

J: TRBJ2-3
V: TRBV2
size: -
CDR3: CASKEGLTSPDTQYF

J: TRBJ2-3
V: TRBV5-1
size: -
CDR3: CASSSRDRFTDTQYF

J: TRBJ2-7
V: TRBV20-1
size: -
CDR3: CSARDRWDRFYEQYF

J: -
V: TRBV5-5
size: few
CDR3: CASSLGERGTQYF

J: TRBJ2-5
V: TRBV7-2
size: -
CDR3: CASSLEASGLKTQYF

J: TRBJ2-1
V: TRBV7-2
size: -
CDR3: CASSSNRASSYNEQFF

J: -
V: TRBV5-1
size: once
CDR3: CASSSPGEREETQYF

J: TRBJ1-5
V: TRBV25-1
size: -
CDR3: CASSESAGEADSNQPQHF

J: TRBJ1-2
V: TRBV12-3/TRBV12-4
size: once
CDR3: CASSLRGQSPNYGYTF

J: TRBJ2-1
V: TRBV7-2
size: -
CDR3: CASSLPQGGEQFF

J: TRBJ2-3
V: TRBV20-1
size: -
CDR3: CSGTSGMDTQYF

J: TRBJ2-3
V: TRBV6-1
size: many
CDR3: CASVTGGSADTQYF

J: TRBJ2-3
V: TRBV6-5
size: -
CDR3: CASSPRGGPTDTQYF

J: TRBJ1-6
V: TRBV7-2
size: -
CDR3: CASSLRQGIGNSPLHF

J: TRBJ1-5
V: TRBV20-1
size: -
CDR3: CSAQTSVSADQPQHF

J: TRBJ2-1
V: TRBV6-5
size: -
CDR3: CASRPFPDNEQFF

J: TRBJ1-6
V: TRBV20-1
size: -
CDR3: CSARDGGFYSPLHF

J: TRBJ2-7
V: TRBV7-2
size: -
CDR3: CASSSTGQPYEQYF

J: -
V: TRBV7-3
size: -
CDR3: CASSLIPLAGRYEQYF

J: TRBJ2-5
V: TRBV5-1
size: -
CDR3: CASSLAGERETQYF

J: TRBJ2-6
V: TRBV28
size: -
CDR3: CASSTGGASGANVLTF

J: TRBJ2-1
V: TRBV29-1
size: -
CDR3: CSVELGARTYNEQFF

J: TRBJ2-1
V: TRBV29-1
size: -
CDR3: CSVGGRDHSYNEQFF

J: TRBJ1-6
V: TRBV20-1
size: many
CDR3: CSARVTGWDNSPLHF

J: TRBJ2-5
V: TRBV3-1
size: few
CDR3: CASSTPGTGLSETQYF

J: TRBJ1-2
V: TRBV6-1
size: -
CDR3: CASNLGLYGYTF

J: TRBJ2-5
V: TRBV12-3/TRBV12-4
size: -
CDR3: CAIRDSYQETQYF

J: TRBJ1-2
V: TRBV28
size: -
CDR3: CASSSGQGTRVGYGYTF

J: TRBJ2-7
V: TRBV7-9
size: -
CDR3: CASSLPSKGDASYEQYF

J: TRBJ2-5
V: TRBV9
size: -
CDR3: CASSVTGEETQYF

J: TRBJ1-1
V: TRBV28
size: few
CDR3: CASSMTALMNTEAFF

J: TRBJ2-7
V: TRBV4-1
size: -
CDR3: CASSQGQVLYEQYF

J: -
V: TRBV20-1
size: -
CDR3: CSASNPGQGRETQYF

J: TRBJ2-3
V: TRBV20-1
size: -
CDR3: CSARVPAGANTDTQYF

J: TRBJ1-2
V: TRBV6-6
size: -
CDR3: CASSPNSDGYTF

J: TRBJ2-7
V: TRBV5-1
size: -
CDR3: CASSFGGSFSYEQYF

J: TRBJ2-1
V: TRBV30
size: few
CDR3: CAWSGSSYNEQFF

J: TRBJ1-1
V: TRBV11-2
size: few
CDR3: CASSLVGAGQAAGYTEAFF

J: TRBJ2-2
V: TRBV7-9
size: -
CDR3: CASSGGEREYTGELFF

J: TRBJ2-1
V: TRBV19
size: -
CDR3: CASSINPTSGFSNEQFF

J: TRBJ2-5
V: TRBV7-8
size: -
CDR3: CASSLEGPGEVTQYF

J: TRBJ2-1
V: TRBV12-3/TRBV12-4
size: -
CDR3: CARGPGRRYNEQFF

J: TRBJ1-5
V: TRBV12-3/TRBV12-4
size: -
CDR3: CASSPQGAVSNQPQHF